Presented here are 18 T cell receptor beta chains from one specimen sequenced in a study of tumor-infiltrating lymphocytes in primary liver carcinoma (dated by TCRdb to the late 2010s). Sequencing was performed on an Illumina HiSeq 2500. A constant-region primer and ProtoScript II reverse transcriptase were used to reverse-transcribe TCRbeta-specific cDNA from around 480 ng total RNA. Construction of the TCRbeta libraries relied on three nested rounds of multiplex PCR, following a slightly modified ARM-PCR procedure. Each of the first two PCR rounds ran for around 9 cycles and used multiplex TRBV1-TRBV30 forward primers together with a Cbeta reverse primer. The public reads were run again by TCRdb, first through fastp at Q25 and then through MiXCR, and only productive beta chains were kept. When rows share a CDR3 protein, they turn into one entry using the most common DNA and genes. The sample records 330,000 or so distinct CDR3 sequences, less than 70% of which are singletons. The ten largest clonotypes hold under 8.5% of the sample.

Blood RNA was extracted from unsorted whole blood using TRIzol reagent, and germline DNA was obtained with the DNeasy Blood & Tissue kit. The specimen was peripheral blood. The receptors here all came from a man between 40 and 49 years old with primary liver carcinoma and hepatitis B virus infection.

This clonotype was observed a handful of times. V and J are TRBV6-5 and TRBJ2-3; 8 nucleotides align to TRBD1. Germline values: CDR1 MNHEY, CDR2 SVGAGI. V lost 10 bases, J lost 4 bases, and 4 bases stayed unmatched. The length of the CDR3 is 12 residues. DNA of the CDR3: TGTGCCACCAGGGACAGGTCAGATACGCAGTATTTT. Protein: CATRDRSDTQYF.

This chain uses TRBV7-9 with TRBJ2-2; D tentatively reads TRBD1 or TRBD2 (6 bases each). Trimming left V 8 bases short and J 4 bases short, with 14 bases between. The CDR3 totals 14 residues. CDR1 SEHNR and CDR2 FQNEAQ come from the germline V gene (reference sequence). DNA for the CDR3: TGTGCCAGCGCCCCGCCGGGGGCCACCGGGGAGCTGTTTTTT. Amino acid sequence: CASAPPGATGELFF.

The table lists this clonotype with many counts. CDR3 amino acids: CASSLGGRAEAFF. CDR3 in DNA: TGTGCCAGCAGTTTGGGGGGGCGGGCTGAAGCTTTCTTT. J is TRBJ1-1 and V is TRBV12-3 or TRBV12-4; D might be TRBD1 (6 bases). The ends were cut back, 3 bases at V and 6 bases at J, with 11 bases in the middle. The CDR3 is 13 amino acids.

J is TRBJ2-5 and V is TRBV5-5; the D is unclear. Germline CDR1 is SGHKS and CDR2 is YYEKEE (reference sequence). V was trimmed by 4 bases and J by 7 bases, leaving 11 bases between them. This CDR3 has 12 residues. CDR3 bases: TGTGCCAGCAGCCTGCGTCCAGTGACCCAGTACTTC. It specifies CASSLRPVTQYF.

At least ten counts were recorded for this clonotype. CDR3 DNA: TGTGCAGTGGGGGCGGGAGGGATTCACAATGAGCAGTTCTTC. It yields the protein CAVGAGGIHNEQFF. The chain couples TRBV6-6 to TRBJ2-1; 9 bases align to TRBD2. Germline V CDR1 and CDR2: MNHNY, SVGAGI (reference sequence). This CDR3 region has 14 residues.

This clonotype was recorded at least ten times. The CDR3 here is CASSVSGKGYEQYF. CDR3 DNA: TGCGCCAGCAGTGTCTCTGGGAAGGGCTACGAGCAGTACTTC. The chain recombines TRBV5-1 with TRBJ2-7; D is undetermined. In germline, CDR1 is SGHRS, CDR2 YFSETQ. V was shortened by 5 bases and J by 3 bases, with 15 bases between the two germline ends. The CDR3 covers 14 residues.

The rearrangement joins TRBV18 to TRBJ1-5; possible D gene TRBD1, 5 bases. The length of the CDR3 is 15 residues. V lost 6 bases and J lost 0, with 12 bases in between. Germline assignment: CDR1 KGHSH and CDR2 LQKENI. CDR3 loop: CASSLQGTSNQPQHF. CDR3 nucleotides: TGTGCCAGCTCCCTCCAGGGTACTAGCAATCAGCCCCAGCATTTT.

This clonotype appeared a single time. This chain connects TRBV11-2 to TRBJ2-5; D may be TRBD2 (5 bases). There are 16 residues in the CDR3. Per germline, CDR1 SGHAT and CDR2 FQNNGV. CDR3 coding DNA: TGTGGCGGCAGCTCCCGGGGATTAGAATTGGTAGAGACCCAGTACTTC. Translation gives CGGSSRGLELVETQYF.

The CDR3 reads CAGCPESYFYEQYF. CDR3 bases: TGTGCCGGCTGTCCCGAGTCGTATTTCTACGAGCAGTACTTC. The chain employs TRBV12-3 or TRBV12-4 and TRBJ2-7; D remains unclear. The CDR3 totals 14 residues. V was pared by 11 bases and J by 3 bases, with 20 bases between.

This sequence joins TRBV6-6 and TRBJ2-7; 15 bases match TRBD2. CDR1 is MNHNY and CDR2 is SVGAGI in the germline V gene (reference sequence). The V segment lost 7 bases and the J segment 6 bases; nucleotides outside the gene matches: 7. The CDR3 sequence is 15 residues long. DNA of the CDR3: TGTGCCAGCACCTTGGGACTAGCGGGAGGAAGCGAGCAGTACTTC. Translating it yields CASTLGLAGGSEQYF.

This clonotype was seen a handful of times. This chain links TRBV28 with TRBJ1-2; no definite D call. The CDR3 loop spans 13 amino acids. The ends were cut back, 3 bases at V and 5 bases at J, with 10 bases in the middle. Germline lookup yields CDR1 MDHEN and CDR2 SYDVKM. The CDR3 DNA reads TGTGCCAGCAGTTTCCAAACATGGTATGGCTACACCTTC. It codes for CASSFQTWYGYTF.

As concerns this clonotype: A much more abundant neighbour one base away suggests this may be a read error. The V and J genes are TRBV29-1 and TRBJ2-3; perhaps TRBD2 as D (6 bases). The CDR3 loop spans 15 amino acids. Germline-derived CDR1 and CDR2 are SQVTM and ANQGSEA. The CDR3 reads CSVESLELAQDTRYF. CDR3 sequence (DNA): TGCAGCGTTGAAAGTCTAGAACTAGCCCAAGATACGCGGTATTTT.

In the case of this clonotype: This may come from a read error, since a much larger clone is one base off. The gene calls are TRBV7-8 and TRBJ2-7; 9 positions match TRBD1. The CDR3 extends over 14 amino acids. In germline, CDR1 is SGHVS, CDR2 FQNEAQ. The CDR3 bases are TGTGTCAGCAGCCCCCGGGACAGGGCTTTCGAGCAGTACTTC. It is translated as CVSSPRDRAFEQYF. The full variable domain, rest sourced from reference TRBV7-8 and TRBJ2-7, is GAGVSQSPRYKVAKRGQDVALRCDPISGHVSLFWYQQALGQGPEFLTYFQNEAQLDKSGLPSDRFFAERPEGSVSTLKIQRTQQEDSAVYLCVSSPRDRAFEQYFGPGTRLTVT.

The chain combines TRBV6-8 with TRBJ1-3; D not resolved. The CDR3 has 16 residues. Trimming stripped 9 bases from V and 2 bases from J, with 20 bases between. Germline V CDR1 and CDR2: MNHGY, SAAAGT. This CDR3 is CASPSLFSRPGNTIYF. CDR3 in DNA: TGTGCCAGTCCGTCCCTGTTCTCTCGTCCTGGAAACACCATATATTTT.

This chain joins TRBV5-1 and TRBJ2-7; 11 nucleotides line up with TRBD1. The CDR3 contains 15 residues. The V gene end was trimmed by 4 bases and the J gene end by 1 base; junction bases not matched to a gene: 4. Germline V lookup: CDR1 SGHRS, CDR2 YFSETQ. CDR3 in DNA: TGCGCCAGCAGCACAGGACAGGGGGCTTCCTACGAGCAGTACTTC. Protein: CASSTGQGASYEQYF. Complete variable domain (other parts from reference TRBV5-1 and TRBJ2-7): KAGVTQTPRYLIKTRGQQVTLSCSPISGHRSVSWYQQTPGQGLQFLFEYFSETQRNKGNFPGRFSGRQFSNSRSEMNVSTLELGDSALYLCASSTGQGASYEQYFGPGTRLTVT.

J is TRBJ2-2 and V is TRBV11-2; D might be TRBD1 (6 bases). Trimming left V 5 bases short and J 0 bases short, with 16 bases between. Germline assignment: CDR1 SGHAT and CDR2 FQNNGV. This CDR3 comprises 17 residues. Here the CDR3 reads CASSHSGHRTNTGELFF. CDR3 in DNA: TGTGCCAGCAGCCATTCGGGACACCGAACGAACACCGGGGAGCTGTTTTTT.

This clonotype was counted ten times or more. The chain combines TRBV4-1 with TRBJ1-5, with a possible D match to TRBD1 (5 bases). Trimming took 6 bases from V and 2 from J, leaving 8 bases between them. Germline V gene data show CDR1 as MGHRA and CDR2 as YSYEKL. The CDR3 runs to 13 residues. The CDR3: CASRQGRNQPQHF. The CDR3 region has the DNA TGCGCCAGCAGGCAGGGCCGCAATCAGCCCCAGCATTTT.

Ten or more counts support this clonotype. The chain uses TRBV29-1 and TRBJ2-4, with a weak D call TRBD2 (5 bases). Germline assignment: CDR1 SQVTM and CDR2 ANQGSEA. Trimming left V 4 bases short and J 0 bases short, with 19 bases between. CDR3 length: 17 amino acids. This chain's CDR3 is CSVALGVGKLAKNIQYF. The CDR3 coding sequence is TGCAGCGTTGCTCTCGGGGTGGGTAAACTAGCCAAAAACATTCAGTACTTC.